Below, 20 T cell receptor beta chains from the same sample are listed, as sequenced in a study of cytomegalovirus exposure and HLA in healthy donors. In the PCR, 60 Vbeta and 13 Jbeta primers were used. The assay was immunoSEQ multiplex PCR, and TCRdb's table has in-frame clones only and misses some. The sample holds around 150,000 clones, about 68% seen once. Sample: PBMCs. These receptors were taken from a young man in good health and CMV-seronegative.

This sequence joins TRBV4-1 and TRBJ2-5, with 7 nucleotides matching TRBD1. Gene TRBJ2-7 matches the end of the DNA better, so the J call may be wrong. The germline V gene has CDR1 MGHRA and CDR2 YSYEKL. The CDR3 is 16 amino acids. As DNA, the CDR3 is TGCGCCAGCAGCCAAGATCGAGTGGACAGGACCTACGAGCAGTACTTC. It is translated as CASSQDRVDRTYEQYF.

The chain joins TRBV5-6 to TRBJ2-7, with a weak D call TRBD2 (5 bases). V shed 3 bases and J shed 0 bases, with 10 bases lying between them. This CDR3 has 14 amino acids. Looked up from germline, CDR1 is SGHDT and CDR2 is YYEEEE. CDR3 in amino acids: CASSSSGLSYEQYF. The DNA for the CDR3 is TGTGCCAGCAGCTCGAGCGGACTCTCCTACGAGCAGTACTTC.

The chain is built from TRBV28 and TRBJ1-1; D perhaps matches TRBD1 (6 bases). Trimming removed 5 bases at V and 11 bases at J, with 12 bases between. Germline V gives CDR1 MDHEN, CDR2 SYDVKM. The CDR3 has 11 residues. The CDR3 DNA sequence: TGTGCCAGCAGTAGGAACAGGGCTGCTTTCTTT. This sequence encodes CASSRNRAAFF.

This sequence joins TRBV6-5 and TRBJ2-7; D might be TRBD2 (6 bases). This CDR3 contains 14 residues. Germline CDR1 MNHEY, CDR2 SVGAGI. The germline V and J ends were trimmed by 6 bases and 2 bases, with 14 bases remaining between them. The CDR3 loop reads CASSPGGVPYEQYF. CDR3 bases: TGTGCCAGCAGCCCCGGAGGGGTACCCTACGAGCAGTACTTC.

The chain is built from TRBV9 and TRBJ2-3; 10 nucleotides align to TRBD2. This CDR3 has 15 residues. V shed 5 bases, J shed 2 bases, and the junction held 5 bases outside the gene matches. Germline-derived CDR1 and CDR2 are SGDLS and YYNGEE. For the CDR3, the DNA is TGTGCCAGCAGTGCGAGCGGGAGGGACACAGATACGCAGTATTTT. Amino acid sequence: CASSASGRDTDTQYF.

The chain combines TRBV5-5 with TRBJ1-3, with D maybe TRBD1 (6 bases). The length of the CDR3 is 15 residues. Looked up from germline, CDR1 is SGHKS and CDR2 is YYEKEE (reference sequence). V gave up 1 base and J gave up 4 bases, with 12 bases separating them. CDR3: CASSLPGAFGNTIYF. In DNA, the CDR3 is TGTGCCAGCAGCTTGCCAGGGGCGTTCGGAAACACCATATATTTT. Using reference TRBV5-5 and TRBJ1-3 for the parts outside the CDR3, the full variable domain is DAGVTQSPTHLIKTRGQQVTLRCSPISGHKSVSWYQQVLGQGPQFIFQYYEKEERGRGNFPDRFSARQFPNYSSELNVNALLLGDSALYLCASSLPGAFGNTIYFGEGSWLTVV.

This clone was observed a handful of times. The chain recombines TRBV29-1 with TRBJ2-7; D is uncertain. Trimming left V 2 bases short and J 3 bases short, with 8 bases between. The CDR3 runs 12 residues. The germline gives CDR1 SQVTM, CDR2 ANQGSEA. The CDR3 spells CSVESADYEQYF. DNA for the CDR3: TGCAGCGTTGAATCGGCGGACTACGAGCAGTACTTC.

V is TRBV6-6 and J is TRBJ2-3; TRBD1 matches at 9 bases. This CDR3 region has 13 residues. CDR1 and CDR2 from the germline V gene are MNHNY and SVGAGI (reference sequence). Trimming took 7 bases from V and 5 from J; bases not matched to a gene: 4. DNA for the CDR3: TGTGCCAGCAAATTGACAGGGGGAGATACGCAGTATTTT. Translation: CASKLTGGDTQYF.

This clone has only one observation. The chain combines TRBV6-5 with TRBJ2-5; D is possibly TRBD1 (6 bases). Trimming removed 4 bases at V and 4 bases at J, with 19 bases between. CDR3 size: 16 residues. The germline V gene encodes CDR1 MNHEY and CDR2 SVGAGI. In nucleotides, the CDR3 is TGTGCCAGCAGTTCGCCCCAACAGGGTGGGCTAGAGACCCAGTACTTC. It yields the protein CASSSPQQGGLETQYF.

The chain carries TRBV7-9 and TRBJ2-5, with TRBD1 matching 8 bases. The CDR3 consists of 14 residues. Germline lookup yields CDR1 SEHNR and CDR2 FQNEAQ (reference sequence). Trimming removed 0 bases from V and 8 bases from J; junction bases left unmatched: 5. The CDR3 spells CASSLAGQGETQYF. The CDR3 nucleotides read TGTGCCAGCAGCTTAGCTGGACAGGGTGAAACCCAGTACTTC.

The rearrangement links TRBV4-3 to TRBJ2-1; 7 bases line up with TRBD2. V lost 0 bases and J lost 7; bases outside the gene matches: 6. This CDR3 comprises 15 residues. Germline lookup yields CDR1 LGHNA and CDR2 YSLEER. For the CDR3, the DNA is TGCGCCAGCAGCCAAGATTTCGGGAGGATTAATGAGCAGTTCTTC. Protein sequence: CASSQDFGRINEQFF.

The rearrangement joins TRBV6-5 to TRBJ2-7; TRBD2 is a possible D gene (5 bases). Germline V gene lookup returns CDR1 MNHEY and CDR2 SVGAGI. The CDR3 covers 14 residues. Trimming removed 6 bases at V and 2 bases at J, with 14 bases between. The CDR3 is CASSPGDGAYEQYF. As DNA, the CDR3 is TGTGCCAGCAGCCCTGGAGACGGGGCCTACGAGCAGTACTTC.

The V gene is TRBV7-9, the J gene TRBJ2-2, with D possibly being TRBD2 (5 bases). The ends were cut back, 5 bases at V and 4 bases at J, with 14 bases in the middle. The CDR3 runs to 15 residues. In germline, CDR1 is SEHNR, CDR2 FQNEAQ (reference sequence). CDR3: CASSQVRETTGELFF. The DNA of the CDR3 is TGTGCCAGCAGCCAAGTCCGGGAAACCACCGGGGAGCTGTTTTTT.

Concerning this clone: This may stem from a read error, because a much larger clone lies one nucleotide away. This sequence joins TRBV10-1 and TRBJ2-3, with D perhaps matching TRBD2 (6 bases). This CDR3 is 13 amino acids long. Germline V gives CDR1 WNHNN, CDR2 SYGVQD (reference sequence). Trimming left V 5 bases short and J 0 bases short, with 6 bases between. CDR3 sequence: CASSSGSTDTQYF. The DNA for the CDR3 is TGCGCCAGCAGTAGCGGGAGCACAGATACGCAGTATTTT.

The J gene is TRBJ2-3, the V gene TRBV7-9; D perhaps matches TRBD2 (6 bases). This CDR3 has 16 amino acids. From germline, CDR1 is SEHNR and CDR2 FQNEAQ (reference sequence). Trimming left V 6 bases short and J 1 base short, with 17 bases between. CDR3 sequence (DNA): TGTGCCAGCAGAGGGGTCGGGGACTTACGCACAGATACGCAGTATTTT. Translation gives CASRGVGDLRTDTQYF.

About this clone: The junction departs from the called germline gene at one end, perhaps through a read error. This chain links TRBV6-5 with TRBJ1-2; D possibly corresponds to TRBD1 (5 bases). The CDR3 totals 14 residues. From germline, CDR1 is MNHEY and CDR2 SVGAGI. CDR3 sequence (DNA): TGTGCCAGCAGTTACGGGGCCGATAACGATGGCTACACCTTC. It specifies CASSYGADNDGYTF.

The V call is TRBV6-6, the J call TRBJ1-1, with 7 nucleotides matching TRBD1. This CDR3 region has 14 residues. With 3 bases clipped from V and 7 bases from J, the junction kept 8 bases outside the gene matches. Per germline, CDR1 MNHNY and CDR2 SVGAGI (reference sequence). For the CDR3, the DNA is TGTGCCAGCAGTTATTTGGACAGGACCGGTGAAGCTTTCTTT. Its protein product is CASSYLDRTGEAFF.

The chain uses TRBV7-2 and TRBJ2-7; D remains unclear. V lost 3 bases and J 7 bases, leaving 13 bases between the germline ends. Germline values: CDR1 SGHTA, CDR2 FQGNSA. CDR3 length: 13 amino acids. The CDR3 loop reads CASSFPSVIEQYF. The CDR3 DNA follows: TGTGCCAGCAGCTTTCCCTCGGTGATTGAGCAGTACTTC.

DNA of the CDR3: TGTGCCAGCAGGGTAGGGGACTTAAGGAGTTACGAGCAGTACTTC. Protein product: CASRVGDLRSYEQYF. The J gene is TRBJ2-5, the V gene TRBV7-2, with D possibly matching TRBD2 (6 bases). The closer fit of TRBJ2-7 to the DNA end suggests the J call may be wrong. The CDR3 consists of 15 residues. CDR1 is SGHTA, CDR2 FQGNSA, per germline.

The rearrangement uses TRBV7-2 and TRBJ2-1, with TRBD1 matching 7 bases. From germline, CDR1 is SGHTA and CDR2 FQGNSA. CDR3 size: 13 residues. The V and J ends lost 4 bases and 7 bases, in that order; junction bases with no gene match: 4. The CDR3 loop is CASSWGQLNEQFF. In DNA form, the CDR3 reads TGTGCCAGCAGCTGGGGACAGTTGAATGAGCAGTTCTTC.